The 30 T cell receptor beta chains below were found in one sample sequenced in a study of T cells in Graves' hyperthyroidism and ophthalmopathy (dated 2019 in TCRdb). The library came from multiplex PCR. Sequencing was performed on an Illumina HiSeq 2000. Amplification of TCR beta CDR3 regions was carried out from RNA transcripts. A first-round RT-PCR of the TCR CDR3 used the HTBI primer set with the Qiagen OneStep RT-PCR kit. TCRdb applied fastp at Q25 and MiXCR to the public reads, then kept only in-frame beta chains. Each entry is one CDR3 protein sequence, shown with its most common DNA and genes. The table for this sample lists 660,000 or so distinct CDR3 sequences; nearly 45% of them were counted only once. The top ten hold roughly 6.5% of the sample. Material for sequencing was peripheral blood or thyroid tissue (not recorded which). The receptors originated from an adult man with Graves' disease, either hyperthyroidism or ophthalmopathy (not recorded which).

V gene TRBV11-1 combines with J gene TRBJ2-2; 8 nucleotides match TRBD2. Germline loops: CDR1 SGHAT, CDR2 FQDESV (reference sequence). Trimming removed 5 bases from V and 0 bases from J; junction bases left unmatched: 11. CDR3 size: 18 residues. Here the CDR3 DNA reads TGTGCCAGCAGCCCACCGTACACTAGCGGAGCGAACACCGGGGAGCTGTTTTTT. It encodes CASSPPYTSGANTGELFF.

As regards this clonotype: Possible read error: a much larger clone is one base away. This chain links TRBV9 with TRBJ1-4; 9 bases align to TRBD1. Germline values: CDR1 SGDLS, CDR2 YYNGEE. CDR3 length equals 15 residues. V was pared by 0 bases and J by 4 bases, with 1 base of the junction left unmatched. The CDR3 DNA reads TGTGCCAGCAGCGTAGCGGGACAGGGTAATGAAAAACTGTTTTTT. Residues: CASSVAGQGNEKLFF.

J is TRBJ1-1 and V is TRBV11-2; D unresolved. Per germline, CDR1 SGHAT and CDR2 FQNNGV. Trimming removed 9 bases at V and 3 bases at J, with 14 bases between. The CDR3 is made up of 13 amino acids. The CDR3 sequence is CASSIKADTEAFF. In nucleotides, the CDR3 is TGTGCCAGTAGTATCAAGGCGGACACTGAAGCTTTCTTT.

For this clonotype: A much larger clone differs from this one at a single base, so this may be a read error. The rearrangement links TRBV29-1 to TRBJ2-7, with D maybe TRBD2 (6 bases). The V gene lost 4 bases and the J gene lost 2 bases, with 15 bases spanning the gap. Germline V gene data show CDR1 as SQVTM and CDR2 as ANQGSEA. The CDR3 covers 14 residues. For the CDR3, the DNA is TGCAGCGTTGGGCGCGGGGCAGGGACCTACGAGCAGTACTTC. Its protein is CSVGRGAGTYEQYF.

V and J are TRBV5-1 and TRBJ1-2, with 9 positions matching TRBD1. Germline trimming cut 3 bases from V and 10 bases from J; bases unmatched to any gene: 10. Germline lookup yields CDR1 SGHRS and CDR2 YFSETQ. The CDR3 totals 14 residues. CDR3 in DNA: TGCGCCAGCAGCTCTGGACAGGGGCTATCTGTCTACACCTTC. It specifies CASSSGQGLSVYTF. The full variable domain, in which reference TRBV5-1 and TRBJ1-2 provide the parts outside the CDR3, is KAGVTQTPRYLIKTRGQQVTLSCSPISGHRSVSWYQQTPGQGLQFLFEYFSETQRNKGNFPGRFSGRQFSNSRSEMNVSTLELGDSALYLCASSSGQGLSVYTFGSGTRLTVV.

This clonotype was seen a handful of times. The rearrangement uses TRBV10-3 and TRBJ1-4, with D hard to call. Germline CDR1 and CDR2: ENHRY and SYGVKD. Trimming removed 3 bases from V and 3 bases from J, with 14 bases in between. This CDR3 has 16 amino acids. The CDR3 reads CAISDGLLRSNEKLFF. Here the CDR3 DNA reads TGTGCCATCAGTGACGGCCTCCTCCGGTCTAATGAAAAACTGTTTTTT.

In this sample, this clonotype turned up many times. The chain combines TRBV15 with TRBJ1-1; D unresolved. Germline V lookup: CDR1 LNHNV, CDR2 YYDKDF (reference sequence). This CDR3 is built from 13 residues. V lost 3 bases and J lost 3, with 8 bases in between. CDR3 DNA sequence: TGTGCCACCAGCAGGGGCTGGGACACTGAAGCTTTCTTT. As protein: CATSRGWDTEAFF. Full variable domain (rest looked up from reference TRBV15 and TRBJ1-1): DAMVIQNPRYQVTQFGKPVTLSCSQTLNHNVMYWYQQKSSQAPKLLFHYYDKDFNNEADTPDNFQSRRPNTSFCFLDIRSPGLGDTAMYLCATSRGWDTEAFFGQGTRLTVV.

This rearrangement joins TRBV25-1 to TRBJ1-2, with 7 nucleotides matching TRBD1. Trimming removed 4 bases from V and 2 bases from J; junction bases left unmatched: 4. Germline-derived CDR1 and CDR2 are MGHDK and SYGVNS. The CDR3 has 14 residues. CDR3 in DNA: TGTGCCAGCAGTGTGGGACAGCCCAACTATGGCTACACCTTC. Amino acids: CASSVGQPNYGYTF.

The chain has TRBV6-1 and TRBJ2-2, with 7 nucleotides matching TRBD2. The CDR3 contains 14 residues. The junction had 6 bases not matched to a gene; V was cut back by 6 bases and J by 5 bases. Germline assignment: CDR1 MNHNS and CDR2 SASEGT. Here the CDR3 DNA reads TGTGCCAGCAGCTCTCTCGGGGGGACCGGGGAGCTGTTTTTT. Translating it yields CASSSLGGTGELFF.

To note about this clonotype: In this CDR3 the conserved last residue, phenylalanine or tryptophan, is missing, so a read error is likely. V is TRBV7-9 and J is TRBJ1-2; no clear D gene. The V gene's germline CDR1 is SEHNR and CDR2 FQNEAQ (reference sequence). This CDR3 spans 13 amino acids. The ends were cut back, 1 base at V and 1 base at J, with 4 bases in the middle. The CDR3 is CASSLGLNYGYTL. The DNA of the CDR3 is TGTGCCAGCAGCTTAGGGCTTAACTATGGCTACACCCTC.

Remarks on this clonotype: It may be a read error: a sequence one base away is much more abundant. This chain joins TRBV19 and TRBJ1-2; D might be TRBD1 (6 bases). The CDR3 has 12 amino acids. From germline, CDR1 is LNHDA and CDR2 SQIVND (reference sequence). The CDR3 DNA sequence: TGTGCCGGTAGTATTTGGCAGGGGGGCTACACCTTC. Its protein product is CAGSIWQGGYTF.

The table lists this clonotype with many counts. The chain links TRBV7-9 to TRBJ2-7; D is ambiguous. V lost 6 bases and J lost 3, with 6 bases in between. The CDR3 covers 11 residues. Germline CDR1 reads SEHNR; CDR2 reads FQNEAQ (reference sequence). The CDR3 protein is CASSSIYEQYF. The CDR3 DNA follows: TGTGCCAGCAGTTCTATCTACGAGCAGTACTTC.

In nucleotides, the CDR3 is TGCAGTGCTGAGCCCCCGTGGGGGCGGGAGACCCAGTACTTC. Protein sequence: CSAEPPWGRETQYF. V usage is TRBV20-1 and J usage is TRBJ2-5; D is possibly TRBD1 (6 bases). V shed 5 bases and J shed 5 bases, with 18 bases lying between them. The CDR3 extends over 14 amino acids. Germline loops: CDR1 DFQATT, CDR2 SNEGSKA (reference sequence).

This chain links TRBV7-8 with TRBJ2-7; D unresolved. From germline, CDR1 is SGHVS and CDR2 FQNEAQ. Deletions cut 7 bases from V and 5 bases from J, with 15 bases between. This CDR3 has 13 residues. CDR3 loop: CASNPGIGDEQYF. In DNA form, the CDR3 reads TGTGCCAGCAACCCCGGCATCGGCGACGAGCAGTACTTC.

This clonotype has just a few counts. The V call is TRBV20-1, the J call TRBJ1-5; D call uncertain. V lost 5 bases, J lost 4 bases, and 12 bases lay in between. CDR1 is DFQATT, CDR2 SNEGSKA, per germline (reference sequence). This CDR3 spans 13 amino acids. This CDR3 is CSAYREQNQPQHF. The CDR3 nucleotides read TGCAGTGCTTACCGGGAACAAAATCAGCCCCAGCATTTT.

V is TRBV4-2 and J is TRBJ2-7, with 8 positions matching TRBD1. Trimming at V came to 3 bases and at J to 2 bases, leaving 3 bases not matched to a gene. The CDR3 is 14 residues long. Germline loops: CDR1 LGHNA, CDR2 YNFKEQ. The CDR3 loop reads CASSQTGAAYEQYF. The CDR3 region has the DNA TGTGCCAGCAGCCAGACAGGGGCCGCCTACGAGCAGTACTTC.

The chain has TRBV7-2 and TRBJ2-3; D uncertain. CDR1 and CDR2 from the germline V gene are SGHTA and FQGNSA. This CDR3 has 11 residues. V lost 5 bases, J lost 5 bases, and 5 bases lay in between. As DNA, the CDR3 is TGTGCCAGCAGCATACAAGATACGCAGTATTTT. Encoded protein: CASSIQDTQYF.

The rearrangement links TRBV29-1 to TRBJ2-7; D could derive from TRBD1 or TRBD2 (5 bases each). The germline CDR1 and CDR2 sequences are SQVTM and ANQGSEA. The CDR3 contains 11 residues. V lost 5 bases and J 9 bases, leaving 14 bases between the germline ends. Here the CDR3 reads CSVRGDIAQYF. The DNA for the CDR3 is TGCAGCGTTCGAGGGGATATTGCGCAGTACTTC.

Here the CDR3 reads CAISELTGDGNSPLHF. The DNA of the CDR3 is TGTGCCATCAGTGAACTGACAGGGGACGGGAATTCACCCCTCCACTTT. This chain links TRBV10-3 with TRBJ1-6; 8 positions agree with TRBD1. The CDR3 has 16 residues. The germline CDR1 and CDR2 sequences are ENHRY and SYGVKD. Trimming at V came to 3 bases and at J to 7 bases, leaving 8 bases not matched to a gene.

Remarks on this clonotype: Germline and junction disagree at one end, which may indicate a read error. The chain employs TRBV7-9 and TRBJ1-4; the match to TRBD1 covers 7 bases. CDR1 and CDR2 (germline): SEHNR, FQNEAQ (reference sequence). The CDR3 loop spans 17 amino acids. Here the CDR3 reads CASSLGFGDSTNEKLYF. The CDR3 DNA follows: TGTGCCAGCAGCTTAGGCTTCGGGGACAGCACTAATGAAAAACTGTATTTT.

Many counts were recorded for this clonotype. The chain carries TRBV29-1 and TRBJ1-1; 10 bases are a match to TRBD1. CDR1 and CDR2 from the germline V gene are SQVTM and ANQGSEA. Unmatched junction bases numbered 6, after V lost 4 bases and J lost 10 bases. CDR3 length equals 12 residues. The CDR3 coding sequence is TGCAGCGTTGGTCCCGGGACAGGGGTAGCTTTCTTT. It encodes CSVGPGTGVAFF.

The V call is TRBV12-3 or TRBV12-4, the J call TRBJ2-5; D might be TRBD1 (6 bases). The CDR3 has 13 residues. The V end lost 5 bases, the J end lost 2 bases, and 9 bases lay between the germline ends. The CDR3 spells CASSMDRQETQYF. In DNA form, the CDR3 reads TGTGCCAGCAGTATGGACAGACAAGAGACCCAGTACTTC.

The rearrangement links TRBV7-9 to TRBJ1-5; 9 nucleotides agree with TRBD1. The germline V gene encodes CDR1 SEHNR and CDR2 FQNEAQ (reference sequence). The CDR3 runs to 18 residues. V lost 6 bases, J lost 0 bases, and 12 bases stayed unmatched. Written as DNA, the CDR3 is TGTGCCAGCAGTACCGGGACAGGGATCTCTTATAGCAATCAGCCCCAGCATTTT. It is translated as CASSTGTGISYSNQPQHF.

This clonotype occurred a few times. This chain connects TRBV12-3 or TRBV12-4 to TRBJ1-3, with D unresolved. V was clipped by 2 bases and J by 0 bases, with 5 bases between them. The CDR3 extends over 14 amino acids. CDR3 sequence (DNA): TGTGCCAGCAGTTTATGGCACTCTGGAAACACCATATATTTT. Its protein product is CASSLWHSGNTIYF.

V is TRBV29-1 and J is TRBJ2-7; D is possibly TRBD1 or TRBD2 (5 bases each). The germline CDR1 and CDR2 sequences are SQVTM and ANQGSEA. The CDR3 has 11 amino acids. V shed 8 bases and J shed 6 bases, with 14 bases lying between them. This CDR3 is CSLWQGPEQYF. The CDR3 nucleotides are TGCAGCTTGTGGCAGGGACCCGAGCAGTACTTC.

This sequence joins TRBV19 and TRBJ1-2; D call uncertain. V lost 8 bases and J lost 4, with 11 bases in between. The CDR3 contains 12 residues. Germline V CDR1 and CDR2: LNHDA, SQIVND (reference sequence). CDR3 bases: TGTGCCAGTGCGAAGGAGAGCTATGGCTACACCTTC. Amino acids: CASAKESYGYTF.

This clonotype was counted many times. The CDR3 coding sequence is TGTGCCATCTCCCAGGGACAGGGCTACGAGCAGTACTTC. Its protein product is CAISQGQGYEQYF. The J gene is TRBJ2-7, the V gene TRBV10-3, with 9 bases matching TRBD1. Looked up from germline, CDR1 is ENHRY and CDR2 is SYGVKD. V shed 8 bases, J shed 3 bases, and the junction held 5 bases outside the gene matches. CDR3 length equals 13 residues.

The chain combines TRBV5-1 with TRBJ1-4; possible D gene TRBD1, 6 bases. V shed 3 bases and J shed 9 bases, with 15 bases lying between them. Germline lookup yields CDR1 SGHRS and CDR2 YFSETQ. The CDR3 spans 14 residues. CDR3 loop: CASSWTGTNQKLFF. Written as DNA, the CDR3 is TGCGCCAGCAGCTGGACCGGGACAAACCAAAAACTGTTTTTT.

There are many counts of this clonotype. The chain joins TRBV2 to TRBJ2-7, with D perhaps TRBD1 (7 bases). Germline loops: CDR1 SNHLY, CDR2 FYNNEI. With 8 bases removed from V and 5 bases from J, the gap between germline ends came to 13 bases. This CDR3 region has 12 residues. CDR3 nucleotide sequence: TGTGCCAGCCAGAGCAGGGGGGACGAGCAGTACTTC. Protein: CASQSRGDEQYF.

The CDR3 region has the DNA TGTGCCAGCGTTAAGGGACGGGGACTAGTGGTTGGAGAGACCCAGTACTTC. It codes for CASVKGRGLVVGETQYF. The genes are TRBV7-8 and TRBJ2-5; 8 bases fit TRBD2. CDR1 SGHVS and CDR2 FQNEAQ come from the germline V gene. The CDR3 is 17 residues long. With V trimmed by 8 bases and J by 4 bases, 18 bases remained unmatched.